This T cell receptor beta chain was observed in a study of graft-versus-host responses after intestinal transplantation. In the study overall: Recipients were given multivisceral, liver-intestinal, or isolated intestinal transplants. All of the recipients had induction that used anti-thymocyte globulin, then tacrolimus and steroids for approximately 3 years.

As for this clone: Its antigen remains unidentified.

Germline V gene lookup returns CDR1 ENHRY and CDR2 SYGVKD. The V and J ends lost 6 bases and 5 bases respectively, with 13 bases between them. The CDR3 has 13 amino acids. Findings and caveats of the study: Early after transplant, HvG declines were associated with peak levels of circulating GvH clones. Graft-donor T cell macrochimerism coincided with high graft-versus-host to host-versus-graft clonal ratios in allografts.

Libraries were prepared by immunoSEQ multiplex PCR; TCRdb keeps only in-frame clonotypes and omits some of them. The table includes 7,500 to 9,000 clones, about 93% detected once. The source is a human patient who received an intestinal transplant, so some T cells may come from the graft donor. V gene TRBV10-3 combines with J gene TRBJ1-2; D is perhaps TRBD1 (5 bases). The sample here was PBMCs, taken 11 days after intestinal transplantation. The CDR3 sequence: CAIRGRDGYGYTF. CDR3 sequence (DNA): TGTGCCATCAGGGGGCGGGACGGGTATGGCTACACCTTC.